The 17 T cell receptor beta chains below were found in one sample sequenced in a study of cytomegalovirus exposure and HLA in healthy donors. The table came from immunoSEQ multiplex PCR; TCRdb's copy has only in-frame clones and leaves some out. Among 150,000 to 200,000 clones listed, about 82% were seen once. Sequenced: PBMCs. The receptors were gathered from a young woman in good health and CMV-seronegative.

This clone was seen only once. The chain has TRBV2 and TRBJ1-2, with a possible D match to TRBD1 (5 bases). V was trimmed by 6 bases and J by 0 bases, leaving 17 bases between them. The V gene's germline CDR1 is SNHLY and CDR2 FYNNEI. There are 16 residues in the CDR3. Written as DNA, the CDR3 is TGTGCCAGCAGCGCGACAGAGACAATACCTAACTATGGCTACACCTTC. As protein: CASSATETIPNYGYTF.

The chain is built from TRBV7-6 and TRBJ1-1; no reliable D call. This CDR3 region has 16 residues. The V gene's germline CDR1 is SGHVS and CDR2 FNYEAQ. Trimming stripped 3 bases from V and 1 base from J, with 15 bases between. As DNA, the CDR3 is TGTGCCAGCAGCTTGACCACCGGACGGGGGAACACTGAAGCTTTCTTT. This translates into CASSLTTGRGNTEAFF. The whole variable domain, remainder taken from reference TRBV7-6 and TRBJ1-1, is GAGVSQSPRYKVTKRGQDVALRCDPISGHVSLYWYRQALGQGPEFLTYFNYEAQQDKSGLPNDRFSAERPEGSISTLTIQRTEQRDSAMYRCASSLTTGRGNTEAFFGQGTRLTVV.

The chain uses TRBV7-6 and TRBJ2-7; 10 bases line up with TRBD2. The V segment lost 1 base and the J segment 2 bases; nucleotides outside the gene matches: 5. This CDR3 is 16 amino acids long. The germline V gene encodes CDR1 SGHVS and CDR2 FNYEAQ. The DNA for the CDR3 is TGTGCCAGCAGCTTAGGGCTAGCGGGAGACCCCTACGAGCAGTACTTC. Translation gives CASSLGLAGDPYEQYF.

The chain links TRBV7-3 to TRBJ1-4, with D unclear. Between the trimmed V and J ends, which lost 6 bases and 3 bases, there was a span of 14 bases. The germline CDR1 and CDR2 sequences are SGHTA and FQGTGA. The CDR3 is made up of 15 amino acids. The CDR3 reads CASSRGHGANEKLFF. Here the CDR3 DNA reads TGTGCCAGCAGTAGAGGCCACGGTGCTAATGAAAAACTGTTTTTT.

V usage is TRBV30 and J usage is TRBJ1-1; D perhaps matches TRBD1 (5 bases). Per germline, CDR1 GTSNPN and CDR2 SVGIG (reference sequence). The V gene lost 5 bases and the J gene lost 2 bases, with 21 bases spanning the gap. This CDR3 has 16 amino acids. The CDR3 here is CAWARRRTRSNTEAFF. CDR3 sequence (DNA): TGTGCCTGGGCCCGTCGGCGGACAAGGTCAAACACTGAAGCTTTCTTT.

V and J are TRBV12-2 and TRBJ1-1; the table's D call of TRBD1 was not tested on the DNA. TRBV12-2 is an annotated pseudogene. CDR3 length: 17 residues. The CDR3 DNA sequence: TGTGCAAGTCGCTTAAAAGAACAGGGGCCCAGGAACACTGAAGCTTTCTTT. Translation gives CASRLKEQGPRNTEAFF.

This chain links TRBV7-7 with TRBJ1-1; maybe TRBD1 (5 bases). CDR1 and CDR2 (germline): SSHAT, FNYEAQ (reference sequence). V lost 1 base, J lost 7 bases, and 10 bases lay in between. CDR3 size: 13 residues. The CDR3 sequence: CASSLDQGGEAFF. CDR3 in DNA: TGTGCCAGCAGCTTAGATCAGGGCGGTGAAGCTTTCTTT.

This clone was seen only a few times. V gene TRBV6-6 combines with J gene TRBJ2-2; TRBD1 might be the D (6 bases). The germline gives CDR1 MNHNY, CDR2 SVGAGI (reference sequence). CDR3 length: 15 residues. Trimming cost V 8 bases and J 4 bases, with 17 bases left between them. The CDR3 DNA reads TGTGCCAGCTCTGATTCGACAGGTGGCACCGGGGAGCTGTTTTTT. Residues: CASSDSTGGTGELFF.

The chain carries TRBV10-1 and TRBJ1-1, with D possibly TRBD1 on 6 matching bases. Germline V gives CDR1 WNHNN, CDR2 SYGVQD (reference sequence). Between the trimmed V and J ends, which lost 5 bases and 1 base, there was a span of 11 bases. The CDR3 contains 14 residues. CDR3 sequence reads: CASSNTGQNTEAFF. In DNA form, the CDR3 reads TGCGCCAGCAGTAACACGGGACAGAACACTGAAGCTTTCTTT.

V gene TRBV4-2 combines with J gene TRBJ1-6, with 9 bases fitting TRBD1. The V gene end was trimmed by 1 base and the J gene end by 8 bases; junction bases not matched to a gene: 9. Germline lookup yields CDR1 LGHNA and CDR2 YNFKEQ. The CDR3 is 17 residues long. The CDR3 protein is CASSQAETGQGYSPLHF. Written as DNA, the CDR3 is TGTGCCAGCAGCCAAGCCGAAACGGGACAGGGTTATTCACCCCTCCACTTT.

The sample holds a few counts of this clone. The chain employs TRBV15 and TRBJ2-7; 8 bases map to TRBD2. Germline V CDR1 and CDR2: LNHNV, YYDKDF (reference sequence). CDR3 length: 15 residues. Germline trimming cut 1 base from V and 5 bases from J; bases unmatched to any gene: 7. CDR3 DNA sequence: TGTGCCACCAGCAGAGGAAGCAGCGGGAGTGACGAGCAGTACTTC. It yields the protein CATSRGSSGSDEQYF.

This clone was observed once. V gene TRBV6-6 combines with J gene TRBJ1-4; maybe TRBD1 (6 bases). In germline, CDR1 is MNHNY, CDR2 SVGAGI (reference sequence). This CDR3 comprises 14 residues. V lost 7 bases to trimming and J lost 5 bases, with 14 bases between them. CDR3 amino acids: CASNQQGLNEKLFF. CDR3 DNA: TGTGCCAGCAACCAACAGGGCCTGAATGAAAAACTGTTTTTT.

The chain recombines TRBV9 with TRBJ1-1; no clear D. V lost 3 bases to trimming and J lost 0 bases, with 9 bases between them. The germline V gene has CDR1 SGDLS and CDR2 YYNGEE. The CDR3 is 14 amino acids. The CDR3 bases are TGTGCCAGCAGCGATACACCAGTGAACACTGAAGCTTTCTTT. Protein: CASSDTPVNTEAFF.

This sequence joins TRBV19 and TRBJ1-6, with D maybe TRBD1 (5 bases). Trimming took off 3 bases at V and 10 bases at J, with 22 bases between the two ends. Per germline, CDR1 LNHDA and CDR2 SQIVND (reference sequence). This CDR3 spans 17 amino acids. The CDR3: CASSINPTQGMGSPLHF. The CDR3 bases are TGTGCCAGTAGTATTAACCCCACCCAGGGTATGGGGTCACCCCTCCACTTT.

A few counts support this clone. This chain uses TRBV4-1 with TRBJ1-4, with D possibly being TRBD1 (5 bases). The CDR3 consists of 13 residues. V gave up 6 bases and J gave up 8 bases, with 13 bases separating them. Per germline, CDR1 MGHRA and CDR2 YSYEKL. CDR3 sequence: CASRGRAGEKLFF. The CDR3 DNA is TGCGCCAGCAGAGGCAGGGCGGGGGAAAAACTGTTTTTT.

The chain combines TRBV4-1 with TRBJ2-3; 8 positions match TRBD2. The germline gives CDR1 MGHRA, CDR2 YSYEKL. The CDR3 length is 17 residues. The trim removed 1 base at V and 0 bases at J, leaving 6 bases unmatched. The CDR3 is CASSQVGAGASTDTQYF. In DNA form, the CDR3 reads TGCGCCAGCAGCCAAGTCGGAGCGGGGGCCAGCACAGATACGCAGTATTTT.

J is TRBJ1-5 and V is TRBV29-1, with TRBD1 matching over 7 bases. This CDR3 spans 13 amino acids. Germline V lookup: CDR1 SQVTM, CDR2 ANQGSEA. J lost 4 bases, V lost 4 bases, and 4 bases had no gene match. The CDR3 DNA reads TGCAGCGTTGGACAGGGTGAGAATCAGCCCCAGCATTTT. As protein: CSVGQGENQPQHF.